This entry describes one T cell receptor beta chain. The antigen it binds to is not known. No per-base quality is available; no much larger clone lies one base away. These data are taken from a study of shared clonotypes between healthy human individuals (dated by TCRdb to the early 2020s). Regarding the complete study: A few men and a couple of women, aged 18 to 49 years, made up the cohort. For each donor, three plates each were used for CD4 naive and CD4 memory, two plates were used for CD8 naive, and one plate was used for CD8 memory. Per donor, leukapheresis produced somewhere between about 0.94 and 9.5 billion PBMCs. To estimate repertoire size and how much clonotype sharing occurs between individuals, the study deeply sequenced the blood TCR repertoires of five healthy adults. To increase sequencing depth and limit assay-specific biases, TCR repertoire library preparation and sequencing were carried out by different laboratories using diverse techniques. Overall study outcomes, separate from this receptor: Based on pairwise subsampling, the degree of clonotype sharing among donors was expected to be affected by sequencing depth. Rarefaction of sorted-subset datasets indicated incomplete sequencing despite the large sequencing depth. When four donors were compared, the shared fraction of clonotypes was 5% to 6.5% for naive CD4, over 3% for naive CD8, more than 2% for memory CD4, and 0.4% for memory CD8. Sampling was limited to blood, and TCR repertoires in tissue likely differ from TCR repertoires in blood. Naive subsets generally had larger estimated clonotype richness than memory subsets. The small number of donors limited the genetic and exposure-history diversity represented. Compared with non-shared clonotypes, the clonotypes found in all four sorted-subset donors had higher generation probabilities.

TCR CDR3 regions were amplified from genomic DNA by multiplex PCR using the deep immunoSEQ assay. Extracted genomic DNA from each cell subset was spread evenly across all wells of several immunoSEQ 96-well plates, with each plate serving as a replicate. For sorted subsets, approximately 190 ng of genomic DNA, equivalent to around 31,000 T cell genomes, went into each replicate PCR. Purified libraries were measured with a Qubit 3.0 fluorometer, size-checked on a Bioanalyzer 2100, and measured again with the KAPA Library Quantification kit. Every immunoSEQ 96-well plate was sequenced on a separate single-read 150-cycle Illumina NextSeq 550 flow cell. The paper's processing steps were these. Because only junctional sequences without quality scores were contained in the immunoSEQ output, filtering matching that applied to full-length reads could not be performed. Sequences were annotated with PyIR, a Python wrapper for IgBLAST v1.9, using IMGT germline references to assign V/J genes and CDR3. Reads were removed for weak V/J assignments (E-value above 1e-6), missing CDR3, stop codons, out-of-frame junctions, or ambiguous translated residues. V3J clonotypes were defined as sequences sharing the same inferred V gene, J gene, and CDR3 amino acid sequence. The percentage overlap between two repertoires was calculated by dividing the number of shared unique clonotypes by the size of the smaller repertoire. Richness of each repertoire was evaluated using RTK rarefaction, the Chao1 estimator, and Recon v2.1 estimates of unobserved clonotypes. Generation probabilities were computed with OLGA for all TCRbeta clonotypes obtained by the gDNA method from several donors. Imported from immuneACCESS, the table was reduced by TCRdb to in-frame sequences with V and J called. These copies leave out some clones; in studies compared against another copy, an unresolved V gene accounts for under half, and the cause of the remainder is not known. The V and J calls and clone size were taken over from that table, and D and trimming were inferred from the DNA. This sample holds about 550,000 clones; roughly 96% were observed only once. The ten largest clones take up around 0.097% of the sample.

For the CD8 naive samples, CD45RO-negative cells were positively selected for CCR7, yielding a CD45RA+CCR7+ population from which TemRA cells were excluded. Healthy HIV-negative adults with no recently reported acute infections or vaccinations were included as donors. Every donor was a Caucasian adult living in Nashville, Tennessee, USA. Blood was obtained by leukapheresis, after which PBMCs were separated by Ficoll-Histopaque density gradient centrifugation and cryopreserved in liquid nitrogen vapor phase. Analytical flow cytometry was used to check the purity and quantity of each magnetically sorted T cell population. From each sorted fraction, genomic DNA was isolated and quantified by UV absorbance on a Nanodrop 2000c. Source material: naive CD8+ T cells sorted from blood. The label giving this sample's cell subset or site can be read as: CD45RA+CCR7+. The TCR originated in a woman in her 30s in good health.

The CDR3 reads as follows: CASSLSGMEQPQHF. The DNA sequence is given as TGTGCCAGCAGTTTGTCCGGGATGGAACAGCCCCAGCATTTT. This chain joins TRBV28 to TRBJ1-5, with the D gene too uncertain to name. The germline V gene sets CDR1 to MDHEN and CDR2 to SYDVKM. From the cysteine through the phenylalanine, the CDR3 covers 14 amino acids. CDR3 DNA is the only sequence kept; it has 42 bases, read in frame from the first base. V gives up 3 bases and J gives up 7 bases, and the segment between their germline ends measures 13 bases. Reference TRBV28 and TRBJ1-5 genes cover what lies past the CDR3, so the full variable domain is DVKVTQSSRYLVKRTGEKVFLECVQDMDHENMFWYRQDPGLGLRLIYFSYDVKMKEKGDIPEGYSVSREKKERFSLILESASTNQTSMYLCASSLSGMEQPQHFGDGTRLSIL.